These 14 T cell receptor beta chains share one sample of origin, sequenced in a study of T-cell memory formation after mild COVID-19 (dated by TCRdb to the early 2020s). Library generation was performed with 5' RACE. TCRdb names Illumina NovaSeq 6000 as the instrument used. TCRdb trimmed the raw reads at Q25, called clones with MiXCR and kept productive beta chains. Every CDR3 protein is listed once, alongside the most common genes and DNA of its rows. The table for this sample lists under 550,000 distinct CDR3 sequences; approximately 18% of them were counted only once. Approximately 21% of the sample is in the top ten clones. The sequenced material came from PBMCs or a T cell subset sorted from them (not recorded which). Receptors originate from a man younger than 30 who had mild COVID-19 (a few samples of this study predate the infection). The sample titles of this study are shuffled in the database, so cell type and time point are left out; the donor was told from shared clones.

This clonotype was seen only a few times. This chain uses TRBV5-1 with TRBJ2-3; 8 nucleotides align to TRBD2. Germline CDR1 SGHRS, CDR2 YFSETQ. The V and J ends lost 4 bases and 5 bases, in that order; junction bases with no gene match: 6. The CDR3 is made up of 14 amino acids. This CDR3 reads CASSRGGPGDTQYF. The CDR3, as DNA: TGCGCCAGCAGCCGCGGGGGGCCGGGAGATACGCAGTATTTT.

The chain uses TRBV7-9 and TRBJ1-1; possibly TRBD1 for D (5 bases). In germline, CDR1 is SEHNR, CDR2 FQNEAQ (reference sequence). V lost 3 bases to trimming and J lost 6 bases, with 11 bases between them. The CDR3 length is 13 residues. The CDR3 is CASSFWRDAEAFF. The CDR3 region has the DNA TGTGCCAGCAGCTTTTGGAGGGACGCTGAAGCTTTCTTT.

The V call is TRBV25-1, the J call TRBJ2-2, with 7 nucleotides matching TRBD1. V lost 6 bases, J lost 6 bases, and 1 base stayed unmatched. This CDR3 is 12 amino acids long. CDR1 MGHDK and CDR2 SYGVNS come from the germline V gene. CDR3 protein: CASRTGSGELFF. Here the CDR3 DNA reads TGTGCCAGCAGGACAGGGTCCGGGGAGCTGTTTTTT.

The chain couples TRBV12-3 or TRBV12-4 to TRBJ2-2; tentative D call: TRBD2 (6 bases). The CDR3 is 15 amino acids. With 3 bases removed from V and 2 bases from J, the gap between germline ends came to 10 bases. CDR3 region: CASSFGGINTGELFF. The CDR3 DNA sequence: TGTGCCAGCAGTTTTGGGGGGATAAACACCGGGGAGCTGTTTTTT.

The J gene is TRBJ1-5, the V gene TRBV27; maybe TRBD1 (6 bases). Germline V lookup: CDR1 MNHEY, CDR2 SMNVEV (reference sequence). Trimming left V 5 bases short and J 4 bases short, with 15 bases between. There are 15 residues in the CDR3. CDR3 in DNA: TGTGCCAGCAGTACGAACGGACAGCTTAATCAGCCCCAGCATTTT. Translated, it gives CASSTNGQLNQPQHF.

This clonotype was recorded a few times. V gene TRBV10-3 combines with J gene TRBJ2-7; a possible D gene is TRBD2 (5 bases). Deletions cut 1 base from V and 7 bases from J, with 20 bases between. The CDR3 runs 16 residues. Germline-derived CDR1 and CDR2 are ENHRY and SYGVKD. The CDR3 sequence is CAISELRVDLLGEQYF. The CDR3 nucleotides read TGTGCCATCAGTGAGTTAAGAGTGGACTTATTGGGGGAGCAGTACTTC.

The rearrangement joins TRBV5-1 to TRBJ2-3; TRBD1 agrees at 8 bases. There are 16 residues in the CDR3. V dropped 5 bases and J dropped 3; count of bases not matched to a gene: 11. Germline CDR1 SGHRS, CDR2 YFSETQ. The CDR3 DNA reads as TGCGCCAGCAGGCCCGACAGGGGTGCAGGAACAGATACGCAGTATTTT. Protein product: CASRPDRGAGTDTQYF. The variable domain in full, completed from reference TRBV5-1 and TRBJ2-3, reads KAGVTQTPRYLIKTRGQQVTLSCSPISGHRSVSWYQQTPGQGLQFLFEYFSETQRNKGNFPGRFSGRQFSNSRSEMNVSTLELGDSALYLCASRPDRGAGTDTQYFGPGTRLTVL.

The V call is TRBV9, the J call TRBJ2-3; 8 nucleotides align to TRBD1. CDR1 SGDLS and CDR2 YYNGEE come from the germline V gene. J gave up 6 bases and V 4 bases, and 7 bases lay outside the gene matches. This CDR3 has 14 residues. The CDR3 DNA reads as TGTGCCAGCAGCACCCGGACAGGGATGGATACGCAGTATTTT. Translated, it gives CASSTRTGMDTQYF.

The DNA for the CDR3 is TGTGCCAGCAGCCCCTCAAGGGGAGGGTACACTGAAGCTTTCTTT. Encoded protein: CASSPSRGGYTEAFF. This sequence joins TRBV14 and TRBJ1-1; TRBD1 might be the D (5 bases). Trimming shortened V by 4 bases and J by 3 bases, and 15 bases separated the two germline ends. CDR3 length equals 15 residues. Germline V gene sequence: CDR1 SGHDN, CDR2 FVKESK.

This chain joins TRBV6-6 and TRBJ2-1; 7 bases line up with TRBD1. The CDR3 totals 15 residues. J gave up 7 bases and V 6 bases, and 12 bases lay outside the gene matches. CDR1 and CDR2 from the germline V gene are MNHNY and SVGAGI (reference sequence). Here the CDR3 reads CASRLKQGRGNEQFF. Here the CDR3 DNA reads TGTGCCAGCAGACTCAAACAGGGGCGAGGAAATGAGCAGTTCTTC.

Regarding this clonotype: The CDR3 carries no conserved terminal phenylalanine or tryptophan, so it likely arises from a read error. V is TRBV7-2 and J is TRBJ2-5; D might be TRBD1 (6 bases). This CDR3 has 15 residues. Trimming left V 2 bases short and J 4 bases short, with 14 bases between. Germline CDR1 and CDR2: SGHTA and FQGNSA. DNA for the CDR3: TGTGCCAGCAGCTTAACCCAGGGGTTAGGAGAGACCCAGTACCTC. Translating gives CASSLTQGLGETQYL.

This clonotype has ten or more counts. The chain links TRBV2 to TRBJ2-5; D possibly corresponds to TRBD2 (6 bases). The CDR3 length is 14 residues. V was clipped by 9 bases and J by 4 bases, with 18 bases between them. CDR1 is SNHLY and CDR2 is FYNNEI in the germline V gene. The CDR3 loop is CASYSVGGGETQYF. DNA for the CDR3: TGTGCCAGTTATAGCGTGGGAGGCGGAGAGACCCAGTACTTC.

The chain links TRBV28 to TRBJ2-5; tentatively, D is TRBD1 (5 bases). V gave up 6 bases and J gave up 2 bases, with 19 bases separating them. CDR1 and CDR2 (germline): MDHEN, SYDVKM. The CDR3 has 16 amino acids. The CDR3 sequence is CASSPTSAGRQETQYF. The CDR3 DNA reads TGTGCCAGCAGCCCAACATCGGCAGGGCGGCAAGAGACCCAGTACTTC.

This sequence joins TRBV5-1 and TRBJ1-2, with TRBD1 as a possible D gene (5 bases). V dropped 3 bases and J dropped 8 bases, with 17 bases sitting between them. CDR3 length equals 14 residues. The germline gives CDR1 SGHRS, CDR2 YFSETQ. The CDR3 spells CASSSRGTRDGYTF. The CDR3 DNA follows: TGCGCCAGCAGCTCCCGTGGTACCCGGGACGGCTACACCTTC.